The 29 T cell receptor beta chains reported below all come from one sample, sequenced in a study of post-analysis software for immune sequencing data. No antigen has been identified for these receptors. TCR beta cDNA libraries had unique molecular identifiers. MiXCR, run by TCRdb on the PCR reads, gives a single entry per CDR3 protein. The sample shows just over 250,000 distinct CDR3 sequences, 36% of them seen only once. Notes on the study in general: Patients showed TRBV5-6, TRBV5-1 and TRBV20-1 among several TRBV segments more frequent than in controls.

The specimen sequenced was blood. All receptors come from a girl under 18 with multiple sclerosis.

In regard to this clonotype: This may stem from a read error, because a much larger clone lies one nucleotide away. The V gene is TRBV7-9, the J gene TRBJ2-5; D gene unclear. The CDR3 runs 11 residues. The V gene lost 10 bases and the J gene lost 2 bases, with 8 bases spanning the gap. Germline CDR1 and CDR2: SEHNR and FQNEAQ (reference sequence). The CDR3 loop reads CANGLQETQYF. CDR3 DNA sequence: TGTGCCAACGGTCTACAAGAGACCCAGTACTTC.

The genes are TRBV20-1 and TRBJ2-1, with TRBD2 matching over 10 bases. The junction had 11 bases not matched to a gene; V was cut back by 5 bases and J by 10 bases. The CDR3 totals 14 residues. Germline values: CDR1 DFQATT, CDR2 SNEGSKA (reference sequence). The CDR3 spells CSASDPSGSEEQFF. The CDR3 DNA follows: TGCAGTGCTTCAGACCCTAGCGGGAGCGAAGAGCAGTTCTTC.

This clonotype has a count of ten or more. V usage is TRBV5-6 and J usage is TRBJ2-1; 8 bases align to TRBD2. CDR3 size: 16 residues. Trimming at V came to 4 bases and at J to 1 base, leaving 7 bases not matched to a gene. Looked up from germline, CDR1 is SGHDT and CDR2 is YYEEEE. CDR3 sequence reads: CASSRRTSRSYNEQFF. CDR3 bases: TGTGCCAGCAGCCGACGGACTAGCCGATCCTACAATGAGCAGTTCTTC.

V is TRBV7-2 and J is TRBJ2-5; weak D call: TRBD1 (7 bases). Trimming pared 5 bases from V and 7 bases from J, leaving 23 bases between. Per the germline V gene, CDR1 is SGHTA and CDR2 is FQGNSA. This CDR3 is built from 16 residues. In nucleotides, the CDR3 is TGTGCCAGCAGCCTCTCCGCCCCAGGGGGGTCCGGGACCCAGTACTTC. It codes for CASSLSAPGGSGTQYF.

The table lists this clonotype with many counts. The chain couples TRBV28 to TRBJ2-6; the D is unclear. CDR3 length: 15 residues. The V gene lost 3 bases and the J gene lost 0 bases, with 6 bases spanning the gap. Germline CDR1 reads MDHEN; CDR2 reads SYDVKM. CDR3: CASSFFLSGANVLTF. CDR3 coding DNA: TGTGCCAGCAGTTTCTTTCTCTCTGGGGCCAACGTCCTGACTTTC.

This clonotype was seen many times. The rearrangement joins TRBV20-1 to TRBJ2-1, with 11 bases fitting TRBD2. After removal of 5 bases from V and 2 bases from J, the junction contained 5 bases not matched to a gene. The CDR3 is made up of 15 amino acids. Per the germline V gene, CDR1 is DFQATT and CDR2 is SNEGSKA (reference sequence). The CDR3 reads CSALPTSGTYNEQFF. CDR3 DNA: TGCAGTGCTCTACCGACTAGCGGGACCTACAATGAGCAGTTCTTC.

This clonotype showed up many times. The V call is TRBV7-3, the J call TRBJ2-7; D perhaps matches TRBD2 (5 bases). The V end lost 2 bases, the J end lost 3 bases, and 20 bases lay between the germline ends. This CDR3 spans 17 amino acids. Germline V lookup: CDR1 SGHTA, CDR2 FQGTGA. The CDR3 reads CASSLSVIPGLGYEQYF. The CDR3 DNA reads as TGTGCCAGCAGCTTATCGGTTATTCCGGGATTGGGCTACGAGCAGTACTTC.

A note on this clonotype: This may arise from a read error, as a much more abundant clone is one base away. The rearrangement links TRBV24-1 to TRBJ2-7; 12 positions match TRBD2. Per the germline V gene, CDR1 is KGHDR and CDR2 is SFDVKD. The CDR3 loop spans 16 amino acids. The CDR3, as DNA: TGTGCCACCAGTGAGCTGACTAGCGGGAGTTCCTATGAGCAGTACTTC. It is translated as CATSELTSGSSYEQYF.

This clonotype was recorded at least ten times. V is TRBV15 and J is TRBJ2-1; a weak D match, TRBD2 (6 bases). Germline CDR1 is LNHNV and CDR2 is YYDKDF (reference sequence). The CDR3 has 15 residues. V was cut by 5 bases and J by 6 bases, with 17 bases left in between. The CDR3, as DNA: TGTGCCACCAGCCCAACCCAAGCCGGGGGCAATGAGCAGTTCTTC. This codes for CATSPTQAGGNEQFF. Drawing the rest from reference TRBV15 and TRBJ2-1, the complete variable domain is DAMVIQNPRYQVTQFGKPVTLSCSQTLNHNVMYWYQQKSSQAPKLLFHYYDKDFNNEADTPDNFQSRRPNTSFCFLDIRSPGLGDTAMYLCATSPTQAGGNEQFFGPGTRLTVL.

A few counts support this clonotype. The chain couples TRBV7-6 to TRBJ2-5, with D perhaps matching TRBD2 (6 bases). The germline V gene has CDR1 SGHVS and CDR2 FNYEAQ. CDR3 length equals 16 residues. Trimming removed 5 bases from V and 1 base from J, with 17 bases in between. The CDR3 nucleotides read TGTGCCAGCAGCCCGCCTGGGCGGGGAGTCCAAGAGACCCAGTACTTC. Translation gives CASSPPGRGVQETQYF.

This clonotype was seen a handful of times. This sequence joins TRBV6-5 and TRBJ2-2, with D uncertain. V gave up 6 bases and J gave up 2 bases, with 13 bases separating them. The CDR3 consists of 15 residues. CDR1 and CDR2 (germline): MNHEY, SVGAGI. CDR3 residues: CASRNEAANTGELFF. CDR3 nucleotides: TGTGCCAGCAGAAACGAGGCGGCCAACACCGGGGAGCTGTTTTTT.

V usage is TRBV6-5 and J usage is TRBJ1-2; D is perhaps TRBD1 (6 bases). The CDR3 totals 15 residues. CDR1 is MNHEY and CDR2 is SVGAGI in the germline V gene. V dropped 5 bases and J dropped 8 bases, with 21 bases sitting between them. The CDR3 is CASSTQDRDNKGYTF. The CDR3 DNA follows: TGTGCCAGCAGTACCCAGGACAGAGATAATAAGGGCTACACCTTC.

Note on this clonotype: Being one base from a much bigger clone, this may be a read error. The J gene is TRBJ2-3, the V gene TRBV6-5, with D hard to call. The CDR3 length is 11 residues. Germline CDR1 and CDR2: MNHEY and SVGAGI. CDR3 bases: TGTGTCAGCAATATGGGAGATACGCAGTATTTT. Amino acid sequence: CVSNMGDTQYF.

This clonotype was seen once. At one end, the junction sequence differs from germline, possibly due to a read error. V and J are TRBV20-1 and TRBJ2-3; 10 bases map to TRBD2. Germline V gene lookup returns CDR1 DFQATT and CDR2 SNEGSKA (reference sequence). This CDR3 spans 16 amino acids. DNA of the CDR3: TGCAGTGCTAGGGCCCGGGCTAGCGGGAGCACAGATACGCAGTGTTTT. Translation gives CSARARASGSTDTQCF.

V usage is TRBV6-1 and J usage is TRBJ2-4, with D uncertain. The end of the DNA aligns better with TRBJ2-5, so the J call may be wrong. Per the germline V gene, CDR1 is MNHNS and CDR2 is SASEGT. This CDR3 spans 13 amino acids. CDR3 amino acids: CASSEALDETQYF. For the CDR3, the DNA is TGTGCCAGCAGTGAAGCGCTGGACGAGACCCAGTACTTC.

This clonotype was observed many times. CDR3 DNA sequence: TGCGCCAGCAGCTTGGGAGGGATTGGGTCAGATACGCAGTATTTT. It encodes CASSLGGIGSDTQYF. The chain couples TRBV5-1 to TRBJ2-3, with D maybe TRBD2 (5 bases). CDR1 is SGHRS and CDR2 is YFSETQ in the germline V gene. V was shortened by 0 bases and J by 4 bases, with 12 bases between the two germline ends. This CDR3 spans 15 amino acids.

This clonotype was counted only a few times. Since a much larger clone is just one base distant, this may be a read error. The chain links TRBV28 to TRBJ1-2; no clear D gene. This CDR3 is built from 13 residues. The V gene lost 2 bases and the J gene lost 7 bases, with 11 bases spanning the gap. CDR1 is MDHEN, CDR2 SYDVKM, per germline. For the CDR3, the DNA is TGTGCCAGCAGTTTAAAAGAGGACTCTGGCTACACCTTC. Translated, it gives CASSLKEDSGYTF.

V gene TRBV20-1 combines with J gene TRBJ1-1, with D perhaps matching TRBD1 (6 bases). The germline V gene encodes CDR1 DFQATT and CDR2 SNEGSKA (reference sequence). The V gene lost 0 bases and the J gene lost 1 base, with 9 bases spanning the gap. There are 14 residues in the CDR3. The chain's CDR3 is CSAREGGPNTEAFF. DNA of the CDR3: TGCAGTGCTAGAGAGGGGGGCCCGAACACTGAAGCTTTCTTT.

V is TRBV7-8 and J is TRBJ2-3; 7 bases agree with TRBD2. V was pared by 9 bases and J by 4 bases, with 13 bases of the junction left unmatched. CDR3 size: 15 residues. Germline values: CDR1 SGHVS, CDR2 FQNEAQ. The DNA for the CDR3 is TGTGCCAGTCAGGCCGGGACGGCGGGGGCAGATACGCAGTATTTT. Protein sequence: CASQAGTAGADTQYF.

In this sample, this clonotype turned up many times. This chain joins TRBV7-8 and TRBJ2-1, with D perhaps TRBD1 or TRBD2 (5 bases each). Trimming pared 5 bases from V and 4 bases from J, leaving 18 bases between. The CDR3 is 16 amino acids. Germline-derived CDR1 and CDR2 are SGHVS and FQNEAQ. CDR3 in amino acids: CASSNRDGKLYNEQFF. CDR3 nucleotide sequence: TGTGCCAGCAGCAACCGGGACGGGAAGCTTTACAATGAGCAGTTCTTC.

There are many counts of this clonotype. This rearrangement joins TRBV19 to TRBJ2-1; TRBD2 is a possible D gene (5 bases). V lost 9 bases and J lost 9, with 12 bases in between. Germline V gene lookup returns CDR1 LNHDA and CDR2 SQIVND (reference sequence). CDR3 length equals 11 residues. CDR3 amino acids: CASQRAGEQFF. The CDR3 nucleotides are TGTGCCAGCCAAAGGGCGGGTGAGCAGTTCTTC.

The chain uses TRBV5-1 and TRBJ1-1; TRBD1 might be the D (6 bases). Trimming removed 7 bases from V and 0 bases from J, with 16 bases in between. The CDR3 is 15 residues long. Looked up from germline, CDR1 is SGHRS and CDR2 is YFSETQ. The CDR3 DNA sequence: TGCGCCAGCCAGCCCGGGGGCACCATGAACACTGAAGCTTTCTTT. Residues: CASQPGGTMNTEAFF. Full variable domain (remainder filled in from reference TRBV5-1 and TRBJ1-1): KAGVTQTPRYLIKTRGQQVTLSCSPISGHRSVSWYQQTPGQGLQFLFEYFSETQRNKGNFPGRFSGRQFSNSRSEMNVSTLELGDSALYLCASQPGGTMNTEAFFGQGTRLTVV.

Notes on this clonotype: A much larger clone is a single base away; this may be a read error. The chain carries TRBV2 and TRBJ2-5; D is uncertain. V gave up 4 bases and J gave up 1 base, with 7 bases separating them. CDR3 length equals 13 residues. Germline V gene data show CDR1 as SNHLY and CDR2 as FYNNEI. CDR3 sequence: CASSVAAQETQYF. CDR3 in DNA: TGTGCCAGCAGTGTGGCAGCCCAAGAGACCCAGTACTTC.

In this sample, this clonotype turned up many times. The chain employs TRBV5-1 and TRBJ2-7; possible D gene TRBD2, 5 bases. The CDR3 is 12 amino acids. Germline CDR1 SGHRS, CDR2 YFSETQ. The V gene lost 0 bases and the J gene lost 6 bases, with 7 bases spanning the gap. The CDR3 reads CASSLAGGEQYF. The CDR3 DNA follows: TGCGCCAGCAGCTTGGCTGGAGGCGAGCAGTACTTC.

CDR3 bases: TGTGCCAGCAGTTTATCAAGGGGGGCCGAGAAAGGGGGAGCAGATACGGAATATTTT. Translating gives CASSLSRGAEKGGADTEYF. The chain uses TRBV12-3 or TRBV12-4 and TRBJ2-3, with D perhaps TRBD1 or TRBD2 (6 bases each). Trimming took 2 bases from V and 15 from J, leaving 36 bases between them. This CDR3 spans 19 amino acids.

Comment on this clonotype: A much larger clone lies a single base off, so this may be a read error. The rearrangement uses TRBV7-9 and TRBJ2-4; D may be TRBD1 (6 bases). The V end lost 5 bases, the J end lost 13 bases, and 18 bases lay between the germline ends. Germline V gene sequence: CDR1 SEHNR, CDR2 FQNEAQ (reference sequence). The CDR3 totals 13 residues. The CDR3 bases are TGTGCCAGCAGCGGGGGCCAGTCCTACGGGCAGTACTTC. Translation gives CASSGGQSYGQYF.

The chain joins TRBV6-5 to TRBJ2-7; 12 nucleotides align to TRBD2. The CDR3 extends over 14 amino acids. Per the germline V gene, CDR1 is MNHEY and CDR2 is SVGAGI. Trimming cost V 7 bases and J 7 bases; bases outside gene matches: 8. CDR3 sequence (DNA): TGTGCCAGCAACCGACTAGCGGGAGTGGGGGAGCAGTACTTC. Residues: CASNRLAGVGEQYF.

This rearrangement joins TRBV28 to TRBJ2-3; unclear D gene. The germline gives CDR1 MDHEN, CDR2 SYDVKM. Trimming cost V 4 bases and J 2 bases, with 13 bases left between them. CDR3 length: 15 amino acids. The CDR3 sequence is CASSSDGVNTDTQYF. CDR3 bases: TGTGCCAGCAGTTCGGATGGGGTGAACACAGATACGCAGTATTTT.

Only a few counts were recorded for this clonotype. The V and J genes are TRBV10-3 and TRBJ2-7, with D possibly being TRBD2 (5 bases). Matching the DNA end better, TRBJ2-5 makes the J call doubtful. The germline gives CDR1 ENHRY, CDR2 SYGVKD. The CDR3 is 15 amino acids. CDR3 sequence (DNA): TGTGCCATCAGTGATCGGACTGGCGGAGGAGAGACCCAGTACTTC. Translated, it gives CAISDRTGGGETQYF.